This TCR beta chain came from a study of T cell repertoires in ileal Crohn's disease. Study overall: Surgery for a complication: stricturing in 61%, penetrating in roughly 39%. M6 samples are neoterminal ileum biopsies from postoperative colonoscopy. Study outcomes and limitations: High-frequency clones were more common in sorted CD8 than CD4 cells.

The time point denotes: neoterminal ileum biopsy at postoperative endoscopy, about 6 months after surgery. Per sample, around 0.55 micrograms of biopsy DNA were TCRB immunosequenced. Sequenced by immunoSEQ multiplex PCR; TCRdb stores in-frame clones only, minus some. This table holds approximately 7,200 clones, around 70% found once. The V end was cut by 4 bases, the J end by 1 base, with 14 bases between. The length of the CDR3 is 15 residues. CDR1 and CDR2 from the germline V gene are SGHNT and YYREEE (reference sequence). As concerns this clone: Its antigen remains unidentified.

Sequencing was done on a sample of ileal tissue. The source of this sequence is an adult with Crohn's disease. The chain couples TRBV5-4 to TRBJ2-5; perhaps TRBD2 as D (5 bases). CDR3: CASSHKRNSQETQYF. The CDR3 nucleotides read TGTGCCAGCAGCCATAAGCGGAATAGCCAAGAGACCCAGTACTTC.